This TCR beta chain derives from a study of early T cells in non-severe SARS-CoV-2 infection. The wider study: With bulk RNA from unsorted whole blood as input, sequencing yielded unpaired chains.

Study-wide findings and caveats: Matches to VDJdb favored anti-spike CD8 responses and missed private and CD4 specificities.

Researchers attached unique molecular identifiers to individual cDNA molecules. TCRdb passed the 5' RACE reads through MiXCR, listing each CDR3 protein once. The table lists about 71,000 distinct CDR3 sequences, under 15% of them singletons. Germline CDR1 is LGHDT and CDR2 is YNNKEL (reference sequence). The CDR3 sequence is 13 residues long. Trimming took off 1 base at V and 5 bases at J, with 8 bases between the two ends. This clonotype occurred a few times. Its matching antigen is unknown. This sequence joins TRBV3-1 and TRBJ1-1; no definite D call. The sample was whole blood, taken at baseline. The receptor was derived from an adult who was a healthcare worker with PCR-confirmed SARS-CoV-2 infection or an uninfected control (not recorded which). The CDR3 sequence is CASSQAAGTEAFF. CDR3 DNA sequence: TGTGCCAGCAGCCAAGCCGCGGGTACTGAAGCTTTCTTT.